Following are 27 T cell receptor beta chains from one sample sequenced in a study of blood T cell repertoires in COVID-19. Sequenced by immunoSEQ multiplex PCR; TCRdb stores in-frame clones only, minus some. This sample carries approximately 300,000 clones, approximately 90% of them seen once, and the ten largest clones take 6.5% to 8%. The sample taken for sequencing was peripheral blood. These receptors originate from a woman in her thirties with COVID-19, enrolled during active disease.

This clone was detected only once. The chain recombines TRBV19 with TRBJ2-2, with 7 bases aligning to TRBD2. The CDR3 runs 14 residues. Trimming cost V 3 bases and J 4 bases; bases outside gene matches: 2. Germline V gene data show CDR1 as LNHDA and CDR2 as SQIVND (reference sequence). CDR3: CASSIGLGTGELFF. In DNA, the CDR3 is TGTGCCAGTAGTATCGGACTAGGCACCGGGGAGCTGTTTTTT.

The rearrangement uses TRBV28 and TRBJ1-1; D unclear. Germline values: CDR1 MDHEN, CDR2 SYDVKM. Trimming took off 1 base at V and 1 base at J, with 16 bases between the two ends. The CDR3 is 17 amino acids. In nucleotides, the CDR3 is TGTGCCAGCAGTTTATCGGCCCAGGCGGGTCCGAACACTGAAGCTTTCTTT. Translation gives CASSLSAQAGPNTEAFF.

The rearrangement uses TRBV24-1 and TRBJ1-5; 8 nucleotides align to TRBD1. The CDR3 sequence is 17 residues long. V trimming: 7 bases; J trimming: 7 bases; junction bases outside the gene matches: 17. Germline CDR1 is KGHDR and CDR2 is SFDVKD. This chain's CDR3 is CATRRPEADRGKQPQHF. CDR3 DNA: TGTGCCACCAGGAGACCTGAGGCTGACAGGGGTAAACAGCCCCAGCATTTT.

V gene TRBV12-3 or TRBV12-4 combines with J gene TRBJ1-1; D call uncertain. Between the trimmed V and J ends, which lost 5 bases and 8 bases, there was a span of 12 bases. The CDR3 is 12 residues long. CDR3 in amino acids: CASSGGVREAFF. The DNA of the CDR3 is TGTGCCAGCAGTGGAGGTGTCCGCGAAGCTTTCTTT.

The chain couples TRBV6-5 to TRBJ2-5; D uncertain. The CDR3 is made up of 12 amino acids. Germline CDR1 MNHEY, CDR2 SVGAGI. V lost 2 bases and J 5 bases, leaving 6 bases between the germline ends. CDR3 bases: TGTGCCAGCAGTTACCCCAGGGAGACCCAGTACTTC. Protein: CASSYPRETQYF.

The V call is TRBV7-9, the J call TRBJ2-3; TRBD2 agrees at 12 bases. The CDR3 loop spans 17 amino acids. V shed 6 bases, J shed 0 bases, and the junction held 7 bases outside the gene matches. CDR1 SEHNR and CDR2 FQNEAQ come from the germline V gene (reference sequence). The CDR3 bases are TGTGCCAGCAGTGGGACAACTAGCGGGGGGAGCACAGATACGCAGTATTTT. Protein product: CASSGTTSGGSTDTQYF.

The genes are TRBV7-2 and TRBJ2-7, with 7 bases fitting TRBD2. This CDR3 has 14 residues. The germline V gene encodes CDR1 SGHTA and CDR2 FQGNSA. V dropped 4 bases and J dropped 4; count of bases not matched to a gene: 7. CDR3 sequence (DNA): TGTGCCAGCAGCTGGTTGGGAGGGACTTACGAGCAGTACTTC. As protein: CASSWLGGTYEQYF.

This sequence joins TRBV5-1 and TRBJ2-5, with a tentative D call TRBD2 (5 bases). Deletions cut 4 bases from V and 7 bases from J, with 8 bases between. This CDR3 has 11 residues. Germline CDR1 reads SGHRS; CDR2 reads YFSETQ. In DNA, the CDR3 is TGCGCCAGCAGCCTAAGCGGGACCCAGTACTTC. It encodes CASSLSGTQYF.

The V call is TRBV2, the J call TRBJ2-5; D is unresolved. This CDR3 is 14 amino acids long. Trimming cost V 2 bases and J 5 bases, with 12 bases left between them. Germline assignment: CDR1 SNHLY and CDR2 FYNNEI. CDR3 DNA: TGTGCCAGCAGTGAACTTGGGCTTGGGGAGACCCAGTACTTC. Encoded protein: CASSELGLGETQYF.

The CDR3 sequence: CASSHPAGLFNSPLHF. Written as DNA, the CDR3 is TGTGCCAGCAGCCACCCAGCGGGACTTTTTAATTCACCCCTCCACTTT. The V gene is TRBV7-9, the J gene TRBJ1-6, with D perhaps matching TRBD1 (5 bases). CDR3 size: 16 residues. From germline, CDR1 is SEHNR and CDR2 FQNEAQ (reference sequence). V shed 5 bases and J shed 6 bases, with 17 bases lying between them.

The rearrangement uses TRBV11-2 and TRBJ2-3; 7 nucleotides align to TRBD1. The germline V gene has CDR1 SGHAT and CDR2 FQNNGV. The CDR3 is made up of 15 amino acids. With V trimmed by 0 bases and J by 7 bases, 7 bases remained unmatched. CDR3 DNA: TGTGCCAGCAGCTTAGATGTGACAGGGATCTATACGCAGTATTTT. Translated: CASSLDVTGIYTQYF.

The genes are TRBV6-5 and TRBJ1-5; D might be TRBD1 (6 bases). CDR1 and CDR2 from the germline V gene are MNHEY and SVGAGI. This CDR3 is built from 16 residues. V was trimmed by 4 bases and J by 4 bases, leaving 17 bases between them. CDR3 region: CASSSAGARENQPQHF. As DNA, the CDR3 is TGTGCCAGCAGTTCGGCGGGGGCGCGAGAAAATCAGCCCCAGCATTTT.

The sample holds one count of this clone. CDR3 sequence (DNA): TGTGCCAGCAGCCAAGTTCGGGGTCTTGGCGAAAAACTGTTTTTT. Its translation is CASSQVRGLGEKLFF. The chain uses TRBV4-2 and TRBJ1-4; D call uncertain. Germline assignment: CDR1 LGHNA and CDR2 YNFKEQ. The CDR3 is 15 amino acids. V was shortened by 1 base and J by 8 bases, with 14 bases between the two germline ends.

The chain joins TRBV19 to TRBJ1-5, with a tentative D call TRBD1 (5 bases). CDR1 and CDR2 from the germline V gene are LNHDA and SQIVND (reference sequence). This CDR3 is 14 amino acids long. Trimming pared 3 bases from V and 0 bases from J, leaving 6 bases between. The CDR3 region is CASSIQGSNQPQHF. The CDR3 nucleotides are TGTGCCAGTAGTATTCAGGGTAGCAATCAGCCCCAGCATTTT.

The V and J genes are TRBV30 and TRBJ1-1; D is undetermined. The length of the CDR3 is 14 residues. Trimming took 4 bases from V and 6 from J, leaving 18 bases between them. Germline CDR1 and CDR2: GTSNPN and SVGIG (reference sequence). CDR3 loop: CAWTPVGGWPEAFF. CDR3 bases: TGTGCCTGGACCCCGGTGGGAGGGTGGCCTGAAGCTTTCTTT.

In this sample, this clone turned up once. The rearrangement uses TRBV3-1 (or the pseudogene TRBV3-2) and TRBJ2-7; tentative D call: TRBD1 (6 bases). Germline lookup yields CDR1 LGHDT and CDR2 YNNKEL (reference sequence). CDR3 length: 14 amino acids. V lost 6 bases and J 7 bases, leaving 19 bases between the germline ends. CDR3 in DNA: TGTGCCAGCAGGAGAGGGGGTGCTCCGGGAGAGCAGTACTTC. The encoded protein is CASRRGGAPGEQYF.

The rearrangement uses TRBV27 and TRBJ2-3, with 11 bases aligning to TRBD2. The CDR3 runs to 18 residues. V lost 2 bases to trimming and J lost 3 bases; unmatched junction nucleotides: 10. The germline V gene encodes CDR1 MNHEY and CDR2 SMNVEV (reference sequence). The CDR3 is CASSLNPRTSGSTDTQYF. As DNA, the CDR3 is TGTGCCAGCAGTTTAAACCCCCGGACTAGCGGGTCTACAGATACGCAGTATTTT.

The V and J genes are TRBV11-2 and TRBJ2-7; 8 bases are shared with TRBD1. The V segment lost 5 bases and the J segment 3 bases; nucleotides outside the gene matches: 9. The CDR3 consists of 15 residues. CDR1 is SGHAT and CDR2 is FQNNGV in the germline V gene. The DNA of the CDR3 is TGTGCCAGCAGCCCCGGGCAGGGGGCGTACTACGAGCAGTACTTC. Residues: CASSPGQGAYYEQYF.

V is TRBV7-3 and J is TRBJ2-5; D possibly corresponds to TRBD1 (6 bases). CDR3 length equals 15 residues. The germline V gene has CDR1 SGHTA and CDR2 FQGTGA. Trimming stripped 1 base from V and 1 base from J, with 10 bases between. The CDR3 DNA reads TGTGCCAGCAGCTTAAGGGGGCTTCGCCAAGAGACCCAGTACTTC. Residues: CASSLRGLRQETQYF.

The chain carries TRBV6-1 and TRBJ2-1; 16 bases align to TRBD2. The CDR3 is made up of 16 amino acids. The germline V gene has CDR1 MNHNS and CDR2 SASEGT. The V segment lost 4 bases and the J segment 4 bases; nucleotides outside the gene matches: 1. The CDR3: CASSGGLAGGYNEQFF. CDR3 DNA sequence: TGTGCCAGCAGTGGGGGACTAGCGGGAGGGTACAATGAGCAGTTCTTC.

The chain recombines TRBV28 with TRBJ2-1; D gene uncertain. Trimming pared 2 bases from V and 5 bases from J, leaving 7 bases between. Germline V CDR1 and CDR2: MDHEN, SYDVKM. This CDR3 has 13 residues. DNA for the CDR3: TGTGCCAGCAGTTTAAGCCGGGACAATGAGCAGTTCTTC. This sequence encodes CASSLSRDNEQFF.

The chain uses TRBV7-2 and TRBJ2-2, with 7 bases matching TRBD1. The CDR3 runs 15 residues. Germline assignment: CDR1 SGHTA and CDR2 FQGNSA. V was pared by 5 bases and J by 1 base, with 4 bases of the junction left unmatched. Here the CDR3 reads CASSLDRRNTGELFF. CDR3 nucleotides: TGTGCCAGCAGCCTGGACAGGCGGAACACCGGGGAGCTGTTTTTT.

A few counts support this clone. The J gene is TRBJ1-2, the V gene TRBV18; 9 bases are a match to TRBD1. The CDR3 covers 16 residues. V lost 4 bases to trimming and J lost 1 base; unmatched junction nucleotides: 7. The germline CDR1 and CDR2 sequences are KGHSH and LQKENI. As DNA, the CDR3 is TGTGCCAGCTCACTTACCGACAGGGGGTTTAACTATGGCTACACCTTC. Translated: CASSLTDRGFNYGYTF.

The chain recombines TRBV19 with TRBJ2-7; TRBD1 matches 8 bases. CDR3 length: 14 amino acids. Germline lookup yields CDR1 LNHDA and CDR2 SQIVND (reference sequence). V trimming: 2 bases; J trimming: 3 bases; junction bases outside the gene matches: 3. The CDR3 DNA sequence: TGTGCCAGTAGTATACAGGGGGCAGGCTACGAGCAGTACTTC. Translation gives CASSIQGAGYEQYF.

The V call is TRBV6-5, the J call TRBJ2-1; weak D call: TRBD2 (6 bases). This CDR3 spans 14 amino acids. V lost 6 bases, J lost 9 bases, and 18 bases lay in between. Germline CDR1 MNHEY, CDR2 SVGAGI. The DNA of the CDR3 is TGTGCCAGCAGACCGGGACTCTCGGTGGGTGAGCAGTTCTTC. Translating gives CASRPGLSVGEQFF.

The gene calls are TRBV7-3 and TRBJ1-6, with 11 bases lining up with TRBD1. The ends lost 4 bases at V and 7 bases at J; junction bases unmatched: 6. This CDR3 comprises 16 residues. The germline CDR1 and CDR2 sequences are SGHTA and FQGTGA. The DNA of the CDR3 is TGTGCCAGCAGCTCCATGGACAGGGGGCGGAATTCACCCCTCCACTTT. It is translated as CASSSMDRGRNSPLHF. Together with reference TRBV7-3 and TRBJ1-6, the CDR3 gives the full variable domain: GAGVSQTPSNKVTEKGKYVELRCDPISGHTALYWYRQSLGQGPEFLIYFQGTGAADDSGLPNDRFFAVRPEGSVSTLKIQRTERGDSAVYLCASSSMDRGRNSPLHFGNGTRLTVT.

The chain couples TRBV3-1 (or the pseudogene TRBV3-2) to TRBJ2-2, with 11 bases aligning to TRBD2. The CDR3 is made up of 18 amino acids. Trimming removed 4 bases from V and 2 bases from J; junction bases left unmatched: 9. In germline, CDR1 is LGHDT, CDR2 YNNKEL (reference sequence). CDR3 amino acids: CASSPVHRLAGNTGELFF. DNA of the CDR3: TGTGCCAGCAGCCCCGTGCACAGACTAGCGGGAAACACCGGGGAGCTGTTTTTT.